This entry features one TCR beta chain sequence. The CDR3 carries no conserved terminal phenylalanine or tryptophan, so it likely arises from a read error. The researchers produced TCR beta cDNA from around 500 ng total RNA with a constant-region primer. Slightly modified ARM-PCR served as the procedure for the TCR beta libraries. These libraries came from three rounds of nested multiplex PCR. The first two PCR rounds used TRBV1-TRBV30 primers with a Cbeta primer, approximately 10 cycles each. TCRdb re-called the multiplex PCR reads with MiXCR, one entry per CDR3 protein. Of about 310,000 distinct CDR3 sequences in the sample, around 50% were seen once. For blood RNA, unsorted whole blood served as the source, and germline DNA was extracted too. Among the patients, all had chronic HBV infection and none had been treated. The data were obtained in a study of tumor-infiltrating lymphocytes in primary liver carcinoma.

The CDR3 sequence is 15 residues long. The source material was peripheral blood. The rearrangement links TRBV12-3 or TRBV12-4 to TRBJ2-7; D might be TRBD1 (6 bases). The receptor was isolated from a woman in her twenties or thirties with primary liver carcinoma and hepatitis B virus infection. The CDR3 region is CASSLIQGTVYKQYL. The CDR3 region has the DNA TGTGCCAGCAGTTTAATACAGGGAACCGTCTACAAGCAGTACTTA.